The entry below describes one T cell receptor (beta chain). The table lists this clonotype with a few counts. Its antigen target is currently unknown. Base qualities are not provided; no much larger clone lies one nucleotide away. Set within a cohort of healthcare workers in London, UK, this nested case-control study involved weekly PCR testing of nasopharyngeal swabs along with blood sampling. Healthcare workers were recruited between 23 and 31 March 2020, during the week of the UK lockdown, and were followed weekly for up to about 15 weeks. The library was generated by 5' RACE. The sequencing machine was a NextSeq 500. Unique molecular identifiers were attached to individual cDNA molecules in the TCR library protocol so that sequencing error and PCR bias could be corrected. Both TCR alpha and beta chains were sequenced, and tight co-correlation was observed between alpha and beta sequence abundances in each sample. From the authors' description of their analysis: Decombinator V4 was used to annotate TCR sequences for V gene, J gene and CDR3. TCRs were defined as expanded if a significant change between any two time points was detected under a Poisson model with p below 0.0001. TCR abundances were normalised to the total number of TCRs sequenced per sample and expressed as counts per million. TRAV1-2 paired with TRAJ12, TRAJ20 or TRAJ33 defined MAIT TCRs, while TRAV10 paired with TRAJ18 defined iNKT TCRs. VDJdb, accessed 1 November 2021, was searched for CMV, EBV and SARS-CoV-2 annotated TCRs, with TCRs annotated for multiple antigens excluded. Clones were called with MiXCR by TCRdb after fastp trimmed the public reads at Q25, and only in-frame beta chains were retained. Rows with a matching CDR3 protein are joined into one entry that keeps the most common DNA and genes. The V and J calls and clone size come from TCRdb's table, not from the authors' own analysis. The sample table contains 75,000 to 95,000 distinct CDR3 sequences; only one count was recorded for around 16% of them. Roughly 4.7% of the sample goes to the ten largest clones.

The data originate from a study of early T cells in non-severe SARS-CoV-2 infection (dated by TCRdb to 2020 to 2023). Background for the entire study: Bulk RNA from unsorted whole blood was used for TCR sequencing, so alpha and beta chains could not be paired. The paper's findings and limits, for the study overall: VDJdb matching was skewed toward anti-spike CD8 responses and likely underestimated virus-specific expansions by missing private and CD4 specificities.

Based on the germline V gene, the CDR1 and CDR2 sequences are MDHEN and SYDVKM. Trimmed from V: 2 bases; trimmed from J: 7 bases; junction bases lacking a gene match: 10. The CDR3 has 15 amino acids, counting the end cysteine and phenylalanine. The read is trimmed to its CDR3 DNA, 45 bases read in frame from base 1. Here the chain combines TRBV28 and TRBJ2-7, with 8 central nucleotides matching TRBD1. The sequence came from an adult who was a healthcare worker with PCR-confirmed SARS-CoV-2 infection or an uninfected control (not recorded which). Sample: whole blood, taken at baseline. For the CDR3, the sequence is CASSLASQGAGEQYF. The DNA is as follows: TGTGCCAGCAGTTTAGCCTCTCAGGGGGCAGGGGAGCAGTACTTC.